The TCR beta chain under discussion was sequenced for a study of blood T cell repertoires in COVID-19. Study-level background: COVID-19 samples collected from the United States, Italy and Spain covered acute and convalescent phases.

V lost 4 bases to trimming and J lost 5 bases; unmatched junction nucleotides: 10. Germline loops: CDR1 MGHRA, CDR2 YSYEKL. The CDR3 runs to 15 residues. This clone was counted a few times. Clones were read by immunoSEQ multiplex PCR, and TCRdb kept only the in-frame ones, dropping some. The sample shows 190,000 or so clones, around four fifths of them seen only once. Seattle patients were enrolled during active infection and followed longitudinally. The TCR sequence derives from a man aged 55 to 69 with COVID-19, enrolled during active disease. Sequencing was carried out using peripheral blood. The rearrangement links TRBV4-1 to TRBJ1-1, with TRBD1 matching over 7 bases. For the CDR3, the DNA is TGCGCCAGCAGCCCAACACTAAGACAGGGAACTGAAGCTTTCTTT. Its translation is CASSPTLRQGTEAFF.